A single sample gave rise to the 2 T cell receptor beta chains below, sequenced in a study of CD8+ T cells in alopecia areata. Reverse transcribed after extraction, RNA yielded cDNA as the sequencing template. Clones were read by immunoSEQ multiplex PCR, and TCRdb kept only the in-frame ones, dropping some. The sample includes some 180,000 clones, about 53% of them seen just once. Documented treatment: oral pan-JAK inhibitor, 5-10 mg twice daily. The sequencing here drew on CD8+ T cells sorted from blood, taken at week 24, from a patient treated with tofacitinib. The receptors derive from a human donor with alopecia areata.

The genes are TRBV18 and TRBJ2-7, with TRBD1 as a possible D gene (6 bases). The CDR3 is made up of 14 amino acids. Germline loops: CDR1 KGHSH, CDR2 LQKENI. Trimming cost V 5 bases and J 2 bases, with 13 bases left between them. In DNA, the CDR3 is TGTGCCAGCTCATCCCGGGACACCCCCTACGAGCAGTACTTC. It encodes CASSSRDTPYEQYF.

The table lists this clone with a few counts. The V gene is TRBV4-3, the J gene TRBJ2-3, with TRBD2 identical over 7 bases. The CDR3 length is 15 residues. CDR1 LGHNA and CDR2 YSLEER come from the germline V gene. The trim removed 4 bases at V and 3 bases at J, leaving 7 bases unmatched. The CDR3 here is CASSPGLVSTDTQYF. The CDR3 DNA reads TGCGCCAGCAGCCCTGGACTAGTTAGTACAGATACGCAGTATTTT.